This T cell receptor (beta chain) originates from a study of blood T cell repertoires in COVID-19. Study as a whole: The origin of the acute and convalescent COVID-19 samples was the United States, Italy and Spain.

Per the original data handling: How many nucleated cells were present was estimated from reference gene primer amplification. Method: immunoSEQ multiplex PCR; TCRdb's copy keeps in-frame clones and lacks some. V, J and clone size were drawn from that table, and D and trimming were deduced from the DNA. This table holds 250,000 or so clones, 89% found once. The germline gives CDR1 KGHSH, CDR2 LQKENI. Losses at the gene ends were 3 bases for V and 0 bases for J; bases not matched to a gene: 4. This CDR3 has 16 amino acids. This sequence was found in a woman in her 40s who had recovered from COVID-19. The V and J genes are TRBV18 and TRBJ1-3; 8 bases map to TRBD1. Specimen: peripheral blood. Here the CDR3 reads CASSPQQGGSGNTIYF. CDR3 coding DNA: TGTGCCAGCTCACCCCAACAGGGGGGCTCTGGAAACACCATATATTTT.